Listed here are 9 T cell receptor beta chains from one sample, sequenced in a study of vaccination and CD4 T cells after COVID-19. Cultured CD4+ T cell DNA underwent sequencing with the Oncomine TCR Beta short-read assay. TCRdb analysed the PCR reads with MiXCR anew, one entry per CDR3 protein. The top ten clones hold more than 13% of a sample with roughly 3,700 distinct CDR3 sequences, 16% of them seen once. These receptors' antigens are unknown. Specified treatment: roughly 10-day PBMC culture with coronavirus spike peptide pools or control peptides (ViraFEST assay). The sequenced material came from CD4+ T cells from blood, cultured in vitro. The source is a human donor who had recovered from COVID-19.

A few counts support this clonotype. J is TRBJ1-2 and V is TRBV25-1; TRBD1 aligns across 8 bases. The length of the CDR3 is 13 residues. From germline, CDR1 is MGHDK and CDR2 SYGVNS. Losses at the gene ends were 1 base for V and 13 bases for J; bases not matched to a gene: 8. This CDR3 is CASSESRTGSCTF. The CDR3 DNA reads as TGTGCCAGCAGTGAATCCCGGACAGGGTCCTGCACCTTC.

The chain combines TRBV5-1 with TRBJ1-2; D not certain. Trimming left V 0 bases short and J 4 bases short, with 7 bases between. CDR3 length equals 13 residues. Germline V gives CDR1 SGHRS, CDR2 YFSETQ. The CDR3 region is CASSLGPLYGYTF. The CDR3 bases are TGCGCCAGCAGCTTGGGGCCCCTCTATGGCTACACCTTC.

This clonotype is medium-sized in the sample. The V call is TRBV15, the J call TRBJ2-3; D is undetermined. Trimming took off 4 bases at V and 4 bases at J, with 3 bases between the two ends. Germline CDR1 reads LNHNV; CDR2 reads YYDKDF (reference sequence). The CDR3 covers 11 residues. CDR3 bases: TGTGCCACCAGCAAGGCAGATACGCAGTATTTT. The encoded protein is CATSKADTQYF.

This clonotype was counted only a few times. The genes are TRBV27 and TRBJ1-1, with TRBD1 matching over 9 bases. CDR1 and CDR2 from the germline V gene are MNHEY and SMNVEV (reference sequence). The CDR3 sequence is 16 residues long. V gave up 5 bases and J gave up 5 bases; unmatched junction bases: 12. CDR3 sequence reads: CASSRPGTGYGTEAFF. The CDR3 DNA sequence: TGTGCCAGCAGTCGTCCCGGGACAGGGTACGGAACTGAAGCTTTCTTT.

This clonotype qualifies as medium-sized. The CDR3 loop is CASSPTGGTSPLHF. In nucleotides, the CDR3 is TGTGCCAGCAGCCCGACAGGGGGGACTTCACCCCTCCACTTT. The rearrangement links TRBV27 to TRBJ1-6; 9 nucleotides align to TRBD1. In germline, CDR1 is MNHEY, CDR2 SMNVEV (reference sequence). The CDR3 has 14 residues. V was clipped by 6 bases and J by 9 bases; unmatched bases: 6.

This clonotype is labeled medium-sized. The V call is TRBV6-1, the J call TRBJ1-6, with D possibly TRBD1 on 5 matching bases. Germline CDR1 and CDR2: MNHNS and SASEGT. This CDR3 comprises 13 residues. The V and J ends lost 8 bases and 3 bases respectively, with 8 bases between them. CDR3 bases: TGTGCCAGCGGGGGTAACTATAATTCACCCCTCCACTTT. It is translated as CASGGNYNSPLHF.

This clonotype has only a few counts. The chain links TRBV15 to TRBJ2-7; 8 nucleotides align to TRBD1. CDR3 length equals 15 residues. With 0 bases clipped from V and 5 bases from J, the junction kept 6 bases outside the gene matches. Germline CDR1 LNHNV, CDR2 YYDKDF (reference sequence). DNA of the CDR3: TGTGCCACCAGCAGAGATTGGAACAGGGGGAACGAGCAGTACTTC. Translating gives CATSRDWNRGNEQYF.

In regard to this clonotype: Just one base apart from a much larger clone, this may be a read error. The V and J genes are TRBV7-6 and TRBJ2-3, with D maybe TRBD2 (6 bases). Germline CDR1 is SGHVS and CDR2 is FNYEAQ. This CDR3 is 14 amino acids long. DNA for the CDR3: TGTGCTAGCGGCTCTAACCCAGCCCACCCTACGCAGTATTTT. Protein: CASGSNPAHPTQYF.

The rearrangement uses TRBV30 and TRBJ1-2; D is ambiguous. This CDR3 is 14 amino acids long. CDR1 GTSNPN and CDR2 SVGIG come from the germline V gene (reference sequence). Trimming cost V 5 bases and J 5 bases, with 18 bases left between them. The CDR3 coding sequence is TGTGCCTGGCTCCACGGACGGGGAATTTATGGCTACACCTTC. This translates into CAWLHGRGIYGYTF.